This T cell receptor (beta chain) came from a study of cytomegalovirus exposure and HLA in healthy donors. This CDR3 has 12 residues. Trimming left V 5 bases short and J 3 bases short, with 7 bases between. Germline values: CDR1 MDHEN, CDR2 SYDVKM. Worth noting for this clone: Its matching antigen is unknown.

TCRdb keeps only in-frame clones here, not all; method: immunoSEQ multiplex PCR. Of approximately 130,000 clones listed, 70% to 90% are singletons. Study-level findings and limits: Researchers catalogued approximately 170 TCR beta chains as cytomegalovirus-associated.

The chain recombines TRBV28 with TRBJ1-2, with D perhaps TRBD1 (6 bases). This clonotype was obtained from a woman in her late teens or twenties in good health and CMV-seronegative. Sequencing used PBMCs. This CDR3 is CASSPGDYGYTF. The DNA for the CDR3 is TGTGCCAGCAGTCCAGGGGACTATGGCTACACCTTC.